Listed below are T cell receptor beta chains from one sample, sequenced in a study of blood T cell repertoires in COVID-19. The protocol was immunoSEQ multiplex PCR, while the TCRdb copy is restricted to in-frame clones and leaves out a portion. The data show roughly 180,000 clones, with roughly 79% seen just once and approximately 10% held by the top ten. Sequenced: peripheral blood. The receptors originated from a woman in her 40s with COVID-19, enrolled during active disease. Both conserved end residues are part of each CDR3. Fields, in order: clone size, D gene, J gene, V gene, CDR3 DNA, CDR3 protein. A D gene is named only where the DNA matches it firmly. Clone size is not always given. Where it is, it says once, few, many or a class for expanded clones.

- - TRBJ2-7 TRBV9 TGTGCCAGTGGCCCGGGGACTTCATCTGAGCAGTACTTC CASGPGTSSEQYF
- TRBD1 TRBJ2-1 TRBV9 TGTGCCAGCAGCGTAGGACAGGGCCTATACAATGAGCAGTTCTTC CASSVGQGLYNEQFF
- TRBD2 TRBJ2-5 TRBV9 TGTGCCAGCAGTGCCGGGACTAGCGAAGAGACCCAGTACTTC CASSAGTSEETQYF
- TRBD2 TRBJ2-3 TRBV3-1/TRBV3-2 TGTGCCAGCAGCCCCCGGCCCCAGAGGGCGGGAGGGGTCACAGATACGCAGTATTTT CASSPRPQRAGGVTDTQYF
- TRBD2 TRBJ2-7 TRBV5-4 TGTGCCAGCAGCTTGGGGGAGGGGATGGGCTCCTACGAGCAGTACTTC CASSLGEGMGSYEQYF
- - TRBJ1-6 TRBV10-2 TGCGCCAGCAGTGAAACGGCAGGGGTTAATTCACCCCTCCACTTT CASSETAGVNSPLHF
few TRBD2 TRBJ2-2 TRBV4-1 TGCGCCAGCAGCCTTAGCGGGAGGGCCTTTGGGACCGGGGAGCTGTTTTTT CASSLSGRAFGTGELFF
- TRBD2 TRBJ2-3 TRBV5-1 TGCGCCAGCAGCTTGGTTAGCGGGACTAGCACAGATACGCAGTATTTT CASSLVSGTSTDTQYF
- TRBD2 TRBJ2-1 TRBV3-1/TRBV3-2 TGTGCCAGCAGCCAGGAATCTAGCGGGAGGGCTGAGCAGTTCTTC CASSQESSGRAEQFF
- - TRBJ2-1 TRBV5-5 TGTGCCAGCATCCCATCCAGCTCCTACAATGAGCAGTTCTTC CASIPSSSYNEQFF
- TRBD2 TRBJ2-1 TRBV6-1 TGTGCCAGCAGACTACTAGCGGGAGGGTCAAATGAGCAGTTCTTC CASRLLAGGSNEQFF
once TRBD2 TRBJ2-1 TRBV6-1 TGTGCCAGCAGTGCAGTGGGGGAGGCGGGAGTGGTCGGTGAGCAGTTCTTC CASSAVGEAGVVGEQFF
- - TRBJ1-3 TRBV3-1/TRBV3-2 TGTGCCAGCAGCCAAGATCCGTCGGCTGGAAACACCATATATTTT CASSQDPSAGNTIYF
- TRBD2 TRBJ2-5 TRBV19 TGTGCCAGTAGTACAGGACTAGCGGGGGGAGAGACCCAGTACTTC CASSTGLAGGETQYF
- - TRBJ2-1 TRBV4-2 TGTGCCAGCAGCCAAGATTTGGCACAGCTGGTCAATGAGCAGTTCTTC CASSQDLAQLVNEQFF
once TRBD1 TRBJ1-1 TRBV18 TGTGCCAGCTCCCGGACAGGGGGCACTGAAGCTTTCTTT CASSRTGGTEAFF
few TRBD1 TRBJ1-2 TRBV28 TGTGCCAGCAGTTTCGACAGGGGGCTCGGCTACACCTTC CASSFDRGLGYTF